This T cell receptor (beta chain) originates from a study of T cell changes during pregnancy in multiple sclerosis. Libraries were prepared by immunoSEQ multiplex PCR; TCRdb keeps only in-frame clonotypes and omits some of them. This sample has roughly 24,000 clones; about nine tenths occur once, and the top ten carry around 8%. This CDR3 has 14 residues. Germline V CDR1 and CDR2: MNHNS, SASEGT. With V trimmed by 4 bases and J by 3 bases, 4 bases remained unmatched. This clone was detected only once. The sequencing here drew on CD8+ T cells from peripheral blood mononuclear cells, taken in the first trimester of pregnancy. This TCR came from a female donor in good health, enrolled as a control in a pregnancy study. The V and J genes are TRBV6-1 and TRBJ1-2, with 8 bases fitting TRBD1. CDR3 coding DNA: TGTGCCAGCAGTGCCAGGGGGCGCGACTATGGCTACACCTTC. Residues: CASSARGRDYGYTF.